The 22 T cell receptor beta chains reported below all come from one sample, sequenced in a study of blood T cell repertoires in COVID-19. Measured with immunoSEQ multiplex PCR; TCRdb has only the in-frame clones, and not every one. Of a few hundred thousand clones listed, approximately 89% are singletons. Sequencing was done on a sample of PBMCs or T cells enriched from blood (not recorded which). These receptors were obtained from a woman in her thirties who had recovered from COVID-19.

The chain carries TRBV4-2 and TRBJ2-3; 7 nucleotides agree with TRBD2. Germline V gene data show CDR1 as LGHNA and CDR2 as YNFKEQ. This CDR3 has 14 amino acids. V lost 6 bases to trimming and J lost 6 bases; unmatched junction nucleotides: 9. In DNA, the CDR3 is TGTGCCAGCAGGGACCGACTAGCTCCGGATACGCAGTATTTT. Amino acids: CASRDRLAPDTQYF.

This clone appeared a single time. CDR3 bases: TGTGCCACCAGTGAGGGACTAGGGGCTTTTAGGCAGTATTTT. This gives the protein CATSEGLGAFRQYF. The chain links TRBV24-1 to TRBJ2-3, with 8 bases aligning to TRBD2. V shed 4 bases, J shed 11 bases, and the junction held 10 bases outside the gene matches. CDR1 is KGHDR, CDR2 SFDVKD, per germline. The CDR3 contains 14 residues.

The V call is TRBV7-9, the J call TRBJ2-2, with a possible D match to TRBD1 (6 bases). Trimming left V 5 bases short and J 10 bases short, with 11 bases between. CDR1 and CDR2 (germline): SEHNR, FQNEAQ (reference sequence). This CDR3 contains 12 residues. This CDR3 reads CASSRQATELFF. The DNA for the CDR3 is TGTGCCAGCAGCCGACAGGCTACGGAGCTGTTTTTT.

J is TRBJ2-1 and V is TRBV7-2; 8 bases fit TRBD2. V lost 4 bases to trimming and J lost 1 base; unmatched junction nucleotides: 6. Germline-derived CDR1 and CDR2 are SGHTA and FQGNSA. This CDR3 region has 16 residues. The CDR3 is CASSSGLGSSYNEQFF. In nucleotides, the CDR3 is TGTGCCAGCAGCTCGGGACTAGGGTCATCCTACAATGAGCAGTTCTTC.

The rearrangement links TRBV27 to TRBJ2-2; the D gene is possibly TRBD1 (6 bases). Germline CDR1 reads MNHEY; CDR2 reads SMNVEV (reference sequence). V was cut by 8 bases and J by 0 bases, with 16 bases left in between. The CDR3 is 16 amino acids. CDR3 region: CASQGLARANTGELFF. In DNA form, the CDR3 reads TGTGCCAGCCAGGGGCTAGCAAGAGCGAACACCGGGGAGCTGTTTTTT.

The gene calls are TRBV15 and TRBJ2-5; D may be TRBD1 (6 bases). The CDR3 has 15 amino acids. Per the germline V gene, CDR1 is LNHNV and CDR2 is YYDKDF (reference sequence). V lost 2 bases, J lost 6 bases, and 16 bases lay in between. The DNA of the CDR3 is TGTGCCACCAGCAGACACCCGGGACAAGGCAAGACCCAGTACTTC. This sequence encodes CATSRHPGQGKTQYF.

The V call is TRBV4-3, the J call TRBJ2-7; D may be TRBD1 (5 bases). Trimming cost V 1 base and J 3 bases, with 13 bases left between them. Germline V gene lookup returns CDR1 LGHNA and CDR2 YSLEER. This CDR3 has 15 residues. The CDR3 nucleotides are TGCGCCAGCAGCCAAGTTCAGGGAATTCACTACGAGCAGTACTTC. Its protein is CASSQVQGIHYEQYF.

The CDR3 here is CASSLQRGGYTF. The CDR3, as DNA: TGTGCCAGCAGTTTACAGCGTGGTGGCTACACCTTC. The rearrangement joins TRBV12-3 or TRBV12-4 to TRBJ1-2; D is unclear. The length of the CDR3 is 12 residues. V lost 2 bases and J 7 bases, leaving 8 bases between the germline ends.

The chain employs TRBV24-1 and TRBJ1-1; D is unclear. CDR1 KGHDR and CDR2 SFDVKD come from the germline V gene. Trimming removed 0 bases from V and 2 bases from J, with 12 bases in between. The CDR3 length is 16 residues. As DNA, the CDR3 is TGTGCCACCAGTGATTTGAGTCCCCACAGAAACACTGAAGCTTTCTTT. It codes for CATSDLSPHRNTEAFF.

The chain employs TRBV6-5 and TRBJ2-7, with TRBD2 matching over 10 bases. Germline values: CDR1 MNHEY, CDR2 SVGAGI. V trimming: 0 bases; J trimming: 3 bases; junction bases outside the gene matches: 5. CDR3 size: 16 residues. Here the CDR3 DNA reads TGTGCCAGCAGTTACTCGGAAGCGGGAGGGAACTACGAGCAGTACTTC. The encoded protein is CASSYSEAGGNYEQYF.

The chain employs TRBV14 and TRBJ1-2; D is uncertain. V lost 1 base, J lost 8 bases, and 11 bases lay in between. Germline CDR1 and CDR2: SGHDN and FVKESK. The CDR3 loop spans 13 amino acids. CDR3 amino acids: CASSQAPGFGYTF. The CDR3 coding sequence is TGTGCCAGCAGCCAAGCCCCCGGTTTCGGCTACACCTTC.

This clone was counted a single time. The rearrangement uses TRBV28 and TRBJ1-2; tentatively, D is TRBD1 (6 bases). The V gene's germline CDR1 is MDHEN and CDR2 SYDVKM. The CDR3 is made up of 13 amino acids. V lost 2 bases, J lost 7 bases, and 11 bases lay in between. CDR3 DNA sequence: TGTGCCAGCAGTTTACCGGGGGGCGCTGGCTACACCTTC. It translates to CASSLPGGAGYTF.

The rearrangement uses TRBV5-1 and TRBJ1-6; 7 positions match TRBD1. V was clipped by 2 bases and J by 7 bases; unmatched bases: 9. The CDR3 covers 16 residues. The germline CDR1 and CDR2 sequences are SGHRS and YFSETQ. CDR3 sequence: CASSFSGTEFNSPLHF. In DNA, the CDR3 is TGCGCCAGCAGCTTCTCCGGGACAGAGTTCAATTCACCCCTCCACTTT.

The rearrangement uses TRBV5-8 and TRBJ1-5; the D is unclear. V shed 4 bases and J shed 6 bases, with 8 bases lying between them. The V gene's germline CDR1 is SGHTS and CDR2 YDEGEE. The CDR3 runs 12 residues. CDR3 sequence: CASSPIFQPQHF. CDR3 sequence (DNA): TGTGCCAGCAGCCCCATTTTTCAGCCCCAGCATTTT.

The sample holds a few counts of this clone. The chain combines TRBV4-2 with TRBJ1-5; D may be TRBD1 (6 bases). The CDR3 is made up of 17 amino acids. Trimming cost V 2 bases and J 4 bases, with 18 bases left between them. Germline-derived CDR1 and CDR2 are LGHNA and YNFKEQ. The CDR3 protein is CASSQPPGQHTNQPQHF. The CDR3, as DNA: TGTGCCAGCAGCCAACCCCCCGGACAGCACACAAATCAGCCCCAGCATTTT.

V and J are TRBV7-2 and TRBJ1-6; 9 bases agree with TRBD1. This CDR3 region has 17 residues. The J segment lost 6 bases and the V segment lost 0 bases, leaving 6 bases of the junction unmatched. Looked up from germline, CDR1 is SGHTA and CDR2 is FQGNSA. CDR3 bases: TGTGCCAGCAGCTTAGCATTATGGGACAGGGCTAATTCACCCCTCCACTTT. Translating it yields CASSLALWDRANSPLHF.

The chain combines TRBV30 with TRBJ2-6; weak D call: TRBD1 (6 bases). Trimming took 0 bases from V and 4 from J, leaving 13 bases between them. The CDR3 covers 16 residues. Germline assignment: CDR1 GTSNPN and CDR2 SVGIG (reference sequence). DNA for the CDR3: TGTGCCTGGAGTGTACGTAGGGGGTTCGGGGCCAACGTCCTGACTTTC. Residues: CAWSVRRGFGANVLTF.

V usage is TRBV7-2 and J usage is TRBJ1-5; D might be TRBD1 (6 bases). The CDR3 has 15 residues. Germline V lookup: CDR1 SGHTA, CDR2 FQGNSA. Trimming took off 1 base at V and 7 bases at J, with 14 bases between the two ends. CDR3 DNA sequence: TGTGCCAGCAGCTTAGTTGGGGGGGCAGGCCAGCCCCAGCATTTT. It codes for CASSLVGGAGQPQHF.

This clone was observed a few times. The chain couples TRBV4-3 to TRBJ1-1, with a possible D match to TRBD1 (5 bases). Germline CDR1 LGHNA, CDR2 YSLEER. The ends were cut back, 4 bases at V and 3 bases at J, with 9 bases in the middle. CDR3 length equals 13 residues. CDR3 DNA sequence: TGCGCCAGCAGCCTACACAGGTACACTGAAGCTTTCTTT. It encodes CASSLHRYTEAFF.

The chain carries TRBV15 and TRBJ2-7; D is possibly TRBD2 (6 bases). This CDR3 comprises 13 residues. V lost 1 base and J 3 bases, leaving 7 bases between the germline ends. CDR1 and CDR2 from the germline V gene are LNHNV and YYDKDF (reference sequence). The CDR3 coding sequence is TGTGCCACCAGCAGAGGACTAGTCTACGAGCAGTACTTC. This translates into CATSRGLVYEQYF.

The chain uses TRBV19 and TRBJ2-5; perhaps TRBD2 as D (5 bases). Germline CDR1 is LNHDA and CDR2 is SQIVND (reference sequence). V lost 3 bases to trimming and J lost 1 base, with 21 bases between them. CDR3 length: 18 residues. CDR3 in DNA: TGTGCCAGTAGTATCGGGTCTAGCACAGACCCTATCCAAGAGACCCAGTACTTC. Its translation is CASSIGSSTDPIQETQYF.

The chain is built from TRBV5-6 and TRBJ1-2; the match to TRBD1 covers 8 bases. In germline, CDR1 is SGHDT, CDR2 YYEEEE. The CDR3 consists of 13 residues. V trimming: 5 bases; J trimming: 6 bases; junction bases outside the gene matches: 6. For the CDR3, the DNA is TGTGCCAGCAGAACAGGGGGAGGTCATGGCTACACCTTC. This translates into CASRTGGGHGYTF.